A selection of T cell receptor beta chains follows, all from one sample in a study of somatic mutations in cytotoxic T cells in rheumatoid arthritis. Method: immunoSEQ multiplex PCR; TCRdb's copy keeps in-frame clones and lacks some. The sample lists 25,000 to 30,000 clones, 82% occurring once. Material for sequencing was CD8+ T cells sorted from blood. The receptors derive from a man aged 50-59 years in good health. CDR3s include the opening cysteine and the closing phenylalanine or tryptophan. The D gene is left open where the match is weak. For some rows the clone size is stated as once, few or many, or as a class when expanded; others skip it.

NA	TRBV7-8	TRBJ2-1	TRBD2	CASSSFSGRSSYNEQFF	TGTGCCAGCAGCTCATTTAGCGGGAGGAGCTCCTACAATGAGCAGTTCTTC
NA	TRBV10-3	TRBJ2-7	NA	CAISEPEANYEQYF	TGTGCCATCAGTGAACCAGAAGCAAACTACGAGCAGTACTTC
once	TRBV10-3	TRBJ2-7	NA	CAIRTGPTSAGEQYF	TGTGCCATCAGGACAGGGCCCACCTCAGCGGGGGAGCAGTACTTC
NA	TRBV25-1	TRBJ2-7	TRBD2	CASIGRPGLAGGLYEQYF	TGTGCCAGCATTGGACGACCGGGACTAGCGGGAGGACTCTACGAGCAGTACTTC
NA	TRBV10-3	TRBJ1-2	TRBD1	CATQGFERGYTF	TGTGCCACACAGGGGTTCGAGAGAGGCTACACCTTC
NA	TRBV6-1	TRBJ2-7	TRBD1	CASSGGQGVTYEQYF	TGTGCCAGCAGTGGGGGACAGGGAGTAACCTACGAGCAGTACTTC
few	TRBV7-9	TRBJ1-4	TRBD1	CASSPGQSNEKLFF	TGTGCCAGCAGCCCGGGACAGAGTAATGAAAAACTGTTTTTT
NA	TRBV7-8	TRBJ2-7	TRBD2	CASSSTASGLSYEQYF	TGTGCCAGCAGCTCCACAGCTAGCGGTTTGTCCTACGAGCAGTACTTC
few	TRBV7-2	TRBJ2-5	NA	CASSPYAGGETQYF	TGTGCCAGCAGTCCATATGCTGGGGGCGAGACCCAGTACTTC
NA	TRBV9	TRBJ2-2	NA	CASSDRPATNTGELFF	TGTGCCAGCAGCGACCGCCCAGCGACGAACACCGGGGAGCTGTTTTTT
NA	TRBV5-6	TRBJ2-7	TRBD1	CASSSRGHMRDYEQYF	TGTGCCAGCAGCTCAAGGGGGCATATGAGAGACTACGAGCAGTACTTC
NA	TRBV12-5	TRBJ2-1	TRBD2	CAGGTSGTYNEQFF	TGTGCTGGGGGGACTAGCGGCACCTACAATGAGCAGTTCTTC
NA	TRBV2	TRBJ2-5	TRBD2	CASSEAGRDGETQYF	TGTGCCAGCAGTGAAGCGGGGAGGGATGGAGAGACCCAGTACTTC
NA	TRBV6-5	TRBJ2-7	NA	CASSYSADNYEQYF	TGTGCCAGCAGTTACTCGGCAGACAACTACGAGCAGTACTTC
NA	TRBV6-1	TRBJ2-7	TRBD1	CASSEGAGGYEQYF	TGTGCCAGCAGTGAAGGGGCAGGGGGCTACGAGCAGTACTTC
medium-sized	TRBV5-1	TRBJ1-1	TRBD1	CASSLQTGKSNTEAFF	TGCGCCAGCAGCCTCCAGACAGGGAAATCGAACACTGAAGCTTTCTTT
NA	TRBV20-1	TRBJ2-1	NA	CSARETTEQFF	TGCAGTGCTAGAGAGACGACTGAGCAGTTCTTC
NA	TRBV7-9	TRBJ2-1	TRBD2	CASSSGLAGGYNEQFF	TGTGCCAGCAGCTCGGGACTAGCGGGAGGTTACAATGAGCAGTTCTTC
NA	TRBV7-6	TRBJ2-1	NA	CASSLSAGPYNEQFF	TGTGCCAGCAGCTTATCGGCGGGACCCTACAATGAGCAGTTCTTC
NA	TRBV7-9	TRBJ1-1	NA	CASSLEVGLFKNTEAFF	TGTGCCAGCAGCTTAGAAGTGGGCCTATTCAAGAACACTGAAGCTTTCTTT
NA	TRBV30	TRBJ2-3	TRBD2	CAWRRVAGNTQYF	TGTGCCTGGAGGAGAGTAGCGGGAAATACGCAGTATTTT
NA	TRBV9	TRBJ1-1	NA	CASSPRGNTEAFF	TGTGCCAGCAGCCCACGGGGGAACACTGAAGCTTTCTTT
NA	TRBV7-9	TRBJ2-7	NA	CASSSRDTIGEYF	TGTGCCAGCAGCTCCCGGGACACTATCGGGGAGTACTTC
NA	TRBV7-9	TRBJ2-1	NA	CASSSTGSSYNEQFF	TGTGCCAGCAGCTCTACAGGGAGCTCCTACAATGAGCAGTTCTTC
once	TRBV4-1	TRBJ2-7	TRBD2	CASSQTAGATYEQYF	TGCGCCAGCAGCCAGACAGCGGGAGCGACCTACGAGCAGTACTTC
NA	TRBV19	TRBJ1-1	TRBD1	CASSPGTAVTAFF	TGTGCCAGTAGTCCAGGGACAGCTGTAACGGCTTTCTTT
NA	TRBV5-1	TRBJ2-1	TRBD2	CASSPSGRGLNEQFF	TGCGCCAGCAGCCCAAGCGGGAGAGGTTTGAATGAGCAGTTCTTC
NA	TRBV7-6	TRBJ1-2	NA	CASSHDGNYGYTF	TGTGCCAGCAGCCACGACGGTAACTATGGCTACACCTTC
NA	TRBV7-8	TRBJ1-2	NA	CASSMSGDRISYGYTF	TGTGCCAGCAGCATGTCAGGGGACCGGATTAGCTATGGCTACACCTTC
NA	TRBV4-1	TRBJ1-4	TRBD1	CASSQAPQGAYLGRANEKLFF	TGCGCCAGCAGCCAAGCCCCACAGGGGGCTTATTTAGGTCGGGCGAATGAAAAACTGTTTTTT
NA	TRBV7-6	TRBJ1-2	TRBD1	CASSQGQVHGYTF	TGTGCCAGCAGCCAGGGACAGGTGCATGGCTACACCTTC
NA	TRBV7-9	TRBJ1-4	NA	CASSRKEKLFF	TGTGCCAGCAGCCGGAAAGAAAAACTGTTTTTT
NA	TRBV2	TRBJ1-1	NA	CASSWDGMNTEAFF	TGTGCCAGCAGTTGGGACGGAATGAACACTGAAGCTTTCTTT
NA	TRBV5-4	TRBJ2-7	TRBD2	CASSAPGGYEQYF	TGTGCCAGCAGCGCCCCCGGGGGGTACGAGCAGTACTTC
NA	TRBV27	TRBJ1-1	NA	CASSLGTYTEAFF	TGTGCCAGCAGCCTTGGGACCTACACTGAAGCTTTCTTT
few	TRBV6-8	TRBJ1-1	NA	CASSARVQNTEAFF	TGTGCCAGCAGTGCCCGGGTCCAGAACACTGAAGCTTTCTTT
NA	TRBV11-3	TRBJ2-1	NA	CASSASLLSYNEQFF	TGTGCCAGCAGCGCCTCCCTGCTGTCCTACAATGAGCAGTTCTTC
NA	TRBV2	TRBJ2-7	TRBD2	CASSDPAGAVFYEQYF	TGTGCCAGCAGTGATCCGGCGGGAGCGGTGTTTTACGAGCAGTACTTC
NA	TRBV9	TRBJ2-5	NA	CASSVGRLVPANQETQYF	TGTGCCAGCAGCGTAGGGAGACTAGTTCCTGCCAACCAAGAGACCCAGTACTTC
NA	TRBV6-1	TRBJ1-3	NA	CASSESRGTGNTIYF	TGTGCCAGCAGTGAATCCAGGGGAACTGGAAACACCATATATTTT
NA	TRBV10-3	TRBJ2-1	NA	CAISDSSSYNEQFF	TGTGCCATCAGCGACAGCAGCTCCTACAATGAGCAGTTCTTC
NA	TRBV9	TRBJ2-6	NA	CASSSSLSGANVLTF	TGTGCCAGCAGCTCCTCCCTCTCAGGGGCCAACGTCCTGACTTTC
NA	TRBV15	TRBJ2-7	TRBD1	CATSSRTGKGEQYF	TGTGCCACCAGCAGCCGGACAGGGAAGGGCGAGCAGTACTTC
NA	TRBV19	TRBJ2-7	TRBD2	CASSIKIGLAVWEQYF	TGTGCCAGTAGTATAAAAATAGGACTAGCAGTTTGGGAGCAGTACTTC
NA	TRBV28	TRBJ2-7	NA	CASSSPGLKGGTYEQYF	TGTGCCAGCAGTTCCCCCGGACTCAAAGGAGGAACCTACGAGCAGTACTTC
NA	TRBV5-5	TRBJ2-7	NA	CASSLDQPYEQYF	TGTGCCAGCAGCTTGGACCAGCCGTACGAGCAGTACTTC